Following are 6 T cell receptor beta chains from one sample sequenced in a study of OX40 agonist ivuxolimab in advanced cancers. The method was immunoSEQ multiplex PCR; TCRdb's version includes in-frame clones alone and lacks a portion of them. The table includes 35,000 or so clones, around 73% detected once. The material sequenced was CD4+ or CD8+ T cells sorted from blood, taken in a trial of the OX40 agonist ivuxolimab. The receptors here all came from an adult with an advanced solid tumor such as melanoma, head and neck, liver or kidney cancer.

The rearrangement uses TRBV4-1 and TRBJ1-3; the D is unclear. Trimming took 0 bases from V and 2 from J, leaving 8 bases between them. This CDR3 has 15 residues. Germline V lookup: CDR1 MGHRA, CDR2 YSYEKL. This chain's CDR3 is CASSQDPTAGNTIYF. For the CDR3, the DNA is TGCGCCAGCAGCCAAGATCCGACTGCTGGAAACACCATATATTTT.

In its sample, this clone was seen once. The chain joins TRBV7-6 to TRBJ2-3; D is possibly TRBD2 (6 bases). The CDR3 totals 15 residues. V was pared by 5 bases and J by 6 bases, with 18 bases between. Germline V gene sequence: CDR1 SGHVS, CDR2 FNYEAQ. The CDR3 loop is CASSLVISRGDTQYF. The CDR3 DNA reads as TGTGCCAGCAGCCTTGTGATCTCACGGGGGGATACGCAGTATTTT. The whole variable domain, filled in from reference TRBV7-6 and TRBJ2-3, reads GAGVSQSPRYKVTKRGQDVALRCDPISGHVSLYWYRQALGQGPEFLTYFNYEAQQDKSGLPNDRFSAERPEGSISTLTIQRTEQRDSAMYRCASSLVISRGDTQYFGPGTRLTVL.

By share, this clone counts as medium-sized (0.01 to 0.1%). V gene TRBV28 combines with J gene TRBJ2-7; D is perhaps TRBD1 (6 bases). V was pared by 3 bases and J by 0 bases, with 12 bases between. The length of the CDR3 is 15 residues. The V gene's germline CDR1 is MDHEN and CDR2 SYDVKM. The CDR3 region has the DNA TGTGCCAGCAGTTTCGAATCAGGGGCCTCCTACGAGCAGTACTTC. It translates to CASSFESGASYEQYF.

V usage is TRBV7-9 and J usage is TRBJ2-5; D unclear. CDR1 and CDR2 from the germline V gene are SEHNR and FQNEAQ (reference sequence). Trimming pared 5 bases from V and 5 bases from J, leaving 12 bases between. The CDR3 loop spans 13 amino acids. CDR3 coding DNA: TGTGCCAGCAGCCCCACCCTCCCGGAGACCCAGTACTTC. Translating gives CASSPTLPETQYF.

CDR3 coding DNA: TGCGCCAGCAGCCAAGAGCCGGACAGTAGCTCCTACGAGCAGTACTTC. Residues: CASSQEPDSSSYEQYF. This chain uses TRBV4-1 with TRBJ2-7; TRBD1 is a possible D gene (6 bases). The CDR3 runs to 16 residues. Per the germline V gene, CDR1 is MGHRA and CDR2 is YSYEKL. V shed 0 bases and J shed 0 bases, with 12 bases lying between them.

This rearrangement joins TRBV29-1 to TRBJ2-1, with 7 positions matching TRBD2. The CDR3 runs 14 residues. With V trimmed by 3 bases and J by 6 bases, 8 bases remained unmatched. Germline V gene data show CDR1 as SQVTM and CDR2 as ANQGSEA. The CDR3 region is CSVDGLAVGNEQFF. CDR3 sequence (DNA): TGCAGCGTTGATGGGCTAGCGGTGGGCAATGAGCAGTTCTTC.